The clone carrying this TCR beta chain has just a few counts. Per the authors' pipeline: Reference gene primer amplification gave nucleated cell count estimates. Method: immunoSEQ multiplex PCR; TCRdb's copy keeps in-frame clones and lacks some. From that table come the V and J calls and clone size; the DNA was used to work out D and trimming. The top ten clones hold 2% to 3% of a sample with some 220,000 clones, 75% to 85% of them seen once. The data derive from a study of blood T cell repertoires in COVID-19. Patients in Seattle were enrolled during active infection, then followed longitudinally. J lost 6 bases, V lost 9 bases, and 7 bases had no gene match. The CDR3 covers 13 residues. Germline CDR1 and CDR2: KGHDR and SFDVKD.

The V and J genes are TRBV24-1 and TRBJ2-3, with 8 bases matching TRBD1. This TCR was recovered from a woman in her seventies with COVID-19, enrolled during active disease. The sequenced sample consisted of peripheral blood. CDR3 in amino acids: CATAGTGGDTQYF. CDR3 coding DNA: TGTGCCACCGCTGGGACAGGCGGCGATACGCAGTATTTT.